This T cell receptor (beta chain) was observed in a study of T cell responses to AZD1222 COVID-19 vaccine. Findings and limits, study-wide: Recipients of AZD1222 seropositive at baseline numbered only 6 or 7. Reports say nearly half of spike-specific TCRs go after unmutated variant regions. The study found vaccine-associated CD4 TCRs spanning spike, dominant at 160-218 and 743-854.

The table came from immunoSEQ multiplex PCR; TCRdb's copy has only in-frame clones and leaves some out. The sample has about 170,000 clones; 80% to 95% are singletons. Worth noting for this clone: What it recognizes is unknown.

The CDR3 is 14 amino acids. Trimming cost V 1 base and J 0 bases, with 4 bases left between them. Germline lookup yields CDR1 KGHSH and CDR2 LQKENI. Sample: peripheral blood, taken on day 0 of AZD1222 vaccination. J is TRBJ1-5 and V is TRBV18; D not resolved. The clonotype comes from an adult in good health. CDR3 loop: CASSPRSSNQPQHF. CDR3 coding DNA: TGTGCCAGCTCACCACGGTCTAGCAATCAGCCCCAGCATTTT.